The T cell receptor beta chain described here comes from a study of identical twins' blood T cells. A previously described protocol, modified, built RNA-based TCR cDNA libraries. Each TCR cDNA library carried sample-specific barcodes on both ends. TCRdb analysed the 5' RACE reads with MiXCR anew, one entry per CDR3 protein. The table lists 300,000 to 450,000 distinct CDR3 sequences, under 30% of them singletons, with roughly 5.5% in the top ten. Of note for this clonotype: Its antigen is unidentified.

General study results and limits: Twin repertoire similarity may partly reflect shared environment. Top TCRbeta clonotypes were shared more with twin than unrelated donors.

Germline assignment: CDR1 MNHEY and CDR2 SVGEGT. The CDR3 has 13 amino acids. V was trimmed by 6 bases and J by 5 bases, leaving 13 bases between them. This sequence was found in a woman aged 18-50 years in good health. The material sequenced was PBMCs. The chain is built from TRBV6-2 or TRBV6-3 and TRBJ1-1; D remains ambiguous. The CDR3 loop is CASSSLVGTEAFF. The DNA for the CDR3 is TGTGCCAGCAGCTCCCTAGTGGGAACTGAAGCTTTCTTT.